In its sample, the clone carrying this T cell receptor beta chain was seen a few times. The antigen is not known. The time point denotes: newly diagnosed GD, antithyroid drugs for less than 3 months. Following extraction of RNA from PBMCs, that RNA was used to make the TCR library. This CDR3 comprises 14 residues. The ends were cut back, 3 bases at V and 4 bases at J, with 12 bases in the middle. Germline lookup yields CDR1 WSHSY and CDR2 SAAADI. This sample was taken from a study of regulatory T cells in long-lasting Graves disease. Study results and limitations: Those with persistent Graves' had less TCR diversity than newly diagnosed patients. Persistent disease preferred TRBV28, TRBJ1-2 and TRBJ2-5; new disease, TRBV20-1 and TRBJ2-1.

To make TCR beta libraries, researchers used iRepertoire HTBI primers and Arm-PCR of CDR3 regions. TCRdb re-called the multiplex PCR reads through MiXCR, storing one row per CDR3 protein. Among roughly 250,000 distinct CDR3 sequences listed, roughly 18% were seen once. The sample was also linked to a second study, of T cells in Graves' hyperthyroidism and ophthalmopathy. From that paper: Among the patients, aged 18 to 65, hyperthyroidism was newly diagnosed and had lasted under 2 months.

The chain employs TRBV10-2 and TRBJ1-2; tentatively, D is TRBD1 (5 bases). The sequence derives from a woman aged 25 to 39 with Graves disease. The sequencing here drew on peripheral blood mononuclear cells (PBMCs), taken at new diagnosis, from a patient treated with antithyroid drugs. CDR3 sequence (DNA): TGCGCCAGCAGTGATACCCAGGGCGGCTATGGCTACACCTTC. This codes for CASSDTQGGYGYTF.